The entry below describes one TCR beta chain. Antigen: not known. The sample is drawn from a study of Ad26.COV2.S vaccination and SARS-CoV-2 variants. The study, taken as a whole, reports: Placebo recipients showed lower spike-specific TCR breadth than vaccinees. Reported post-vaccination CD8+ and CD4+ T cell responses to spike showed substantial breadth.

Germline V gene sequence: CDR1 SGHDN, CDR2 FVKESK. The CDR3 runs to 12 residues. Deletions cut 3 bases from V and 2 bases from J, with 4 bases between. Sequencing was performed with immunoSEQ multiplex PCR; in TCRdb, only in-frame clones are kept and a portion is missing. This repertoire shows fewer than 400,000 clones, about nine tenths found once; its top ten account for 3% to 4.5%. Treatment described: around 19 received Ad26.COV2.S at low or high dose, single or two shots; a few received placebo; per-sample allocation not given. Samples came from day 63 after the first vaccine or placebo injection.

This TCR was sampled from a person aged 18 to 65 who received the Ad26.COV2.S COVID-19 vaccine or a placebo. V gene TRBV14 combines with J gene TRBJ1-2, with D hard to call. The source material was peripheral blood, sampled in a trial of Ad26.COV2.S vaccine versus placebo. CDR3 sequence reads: CASSHTNYGYTF. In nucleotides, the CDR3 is TGTGCCAGCAGCCATACCAACTATGGCTACACCTTC.